The clone carrying this T cell receptor beta chain has ten or more counts. Its target is unknown. This sample is drawn from a study of spatial heterogeneity in lung cancer. Study information: The study found that TCR transcript counts in tumor regions correlated strongly with a matched bulk RNA-seq T cell module score.

Study results and caveats: The number of expanded tumor alpha and beta chains correlated with mutation number. Numbers of ubiquitous and regional expanded TCRs tracked ubiquitous and regional nonsynonymous mutation counts, respectively.

Every TCR cDNA molecule bore a unique molecular identifier. TCRdb used MiXCR to reprocess the 5' RACE reads, holding one entry per CDR3 protein. The sample carries some 97,000 distinct CDR3 sequences, around 4.3% recorded once. The time point denotes: sample taken at primary tumor resection. Sequencing covered unsorted whole RNA taken from tumor, nontumor lung or frozen PBMC. This CDR3 is built from 13 residues. The germline CDR1 and CDR2 sequences are SGHDN and FVKESK. V was cut by 0 bases and J by 9 bases, with 9 bases left in between. The sequence derives from a male donor with early-stage non-small cell lung cancer. This chain uses TRBV14 with TRBJ2-1; D unclear. The specimen comprised lung tumor tissue, sampled at surgery. The DNA for the CDR3 is TGTGCCAGCAGCCAAGACTTAGGGATTGAGCAGTTCTTC. Protein: CASSQDLGIEQFF.